This T cell receptor beta chain came from a study of post-analysis software for immune sequencing data. Overall study context: Clinical courses comprised relapsing-remitting, secondary progressive and progressive-relapsing multiple sclerosis. General study findings and limits: In patients, TRBV5-6, TRBV5-1 and TRBV20-1 belonged to four or five TRBV segments found more frequently than in controls. Those samples that were prepared in the same batch co-clustered strongly by F measure.

Carried by the TCR beta cDNA libraries were unique molecular identifiers. With about 0.9 to 11 million T cells as the source, about half a million cDNA molecules resulted. MiXCR, applied by TCRdb to the PCR reads, yields one record per CDR3 protein. The repertoire includes about 180,000 distinct CDR3 sequences, 30% of them detected once, and over 1.2% sits in the top ten. By sample fraction, this clonotype is medium-sized (0.01 to 0.1%). The antigen is undetermined. CDR3 size: 14 residues. V was trimmed by 5 bases and J by 7 bases, leaving 18 bases between them. Germline V lookup: CDR1 WSHSY, CDR2 SAAADI.

The V gene is TRBV10-2, the J gene TRBJ2-7; D might be TRBD1 or TRBD2, each matching 5 bases. The sequence was collected from a girl aged 5-17 years with multiple sclerosis. Source material: blood. CDR3 loop: CASSPSSYSGEQYF. CDR3 nucleotide sequence: TGCGCCAGCAGTCCTAGCTCATACTCAGGGGAGCAGTACTTC.